Only a few counts were recorded for the clone carrying this TCR beta chain. What it recognizes is unknown. The germline V gene has CDR1 WSHSY and CDR2 SAAADI. This CDR3 comprises 15 residues. With V trimmed by 5 bases and J by 1 base, 5 bases remained unmatched. No donor was unhealthy or non-Caucasian. These data are taken from a study of identical twins. Study-level findings and limits: For monozygotic twins, models underestimated out-of-frame TCR alpha sharing. The degree of excess twin sharing was weaker in beta out-of-frame sequences.

Each CDR3 protein is one row after TCRdb ran MiXCR on the 5' RACE reads. Among about 520,000 distinct CDR3 sequences, around 20% were seen once, and the ten largest hold around 0.91%. The sample was also linked to a second study, of T cells expressing NK-cell markers. That source reports: Dominant NKG2C+ clonotypes accounted for roughly 1.0-8% of CD8+ T cells in more than 5 donors.

This rearrangement joins TRBV10-2 to TRBJ2-7, with 10 bases aligning to TRBD2. Sample: CD4+ T cells sorted from blood. This receptor was obtained from a woman between 18 and 29 years old in good health. CDR3 sequence (DNA): TGCGCCAGCAGTTCCCTAGCGGGAGTGTCCTACGAGCAGTACTTC. As protein: CASSSLAGVSYEQYF.